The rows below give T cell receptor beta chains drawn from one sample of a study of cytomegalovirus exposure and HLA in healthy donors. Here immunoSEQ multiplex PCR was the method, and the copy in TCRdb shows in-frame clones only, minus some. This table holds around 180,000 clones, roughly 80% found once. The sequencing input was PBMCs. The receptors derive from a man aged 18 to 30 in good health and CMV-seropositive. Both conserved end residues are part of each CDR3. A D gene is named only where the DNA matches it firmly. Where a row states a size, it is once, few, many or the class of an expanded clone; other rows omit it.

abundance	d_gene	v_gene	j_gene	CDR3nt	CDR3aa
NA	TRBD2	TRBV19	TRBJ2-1	TGTGCCAGTAGTATTGTATTGGGGGGGGATGAGCAGTTCTTC	CASSIVLGGDEQFF
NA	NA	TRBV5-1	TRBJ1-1	TGCGCCAGCAGCTTATCGGGAGGTAGGACTGAAGCTTTCTTT	CASSLSGGRTEAFF
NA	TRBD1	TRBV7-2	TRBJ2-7	TGTGCCAGCAGCCCGAGGACAGGGGGCACCTACGAGCAGTACTTC	CASSPRTGGTYEQYF
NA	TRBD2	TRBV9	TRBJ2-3	TGTGCCAGCAGCCCCCACGGGGGGAGCACAGATACGCAGTATTTT	CASSPHGGSTDTQYF
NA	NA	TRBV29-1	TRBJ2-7	TGCAGCGTTGAACATCCGGGGTCCTACGAGCAGTACTTC	CSVEHPGSYEQYF
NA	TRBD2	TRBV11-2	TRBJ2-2	TGTGCCAGCAGCTTAGATCCGGGAGGGTACTCCGGGGAGCTGTTTTTT	CASSLDPGGYSGELFF
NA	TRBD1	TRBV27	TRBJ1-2	TGTGCCAGCAGTTCCCAGGGGGCCGACTATGGCTACACCTTC	CASSSQGADYGYTF
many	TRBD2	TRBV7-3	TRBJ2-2	TGTGCCAGCAGCTCAGGACTAGCGGGAGCGGGGACCGGGGAGCTGTTTTTT	CASSSGLAGAGTGELFF
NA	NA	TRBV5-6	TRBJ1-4	TGTGCCAGCAGCTTGGTGCGGGGAAAGATTAATGAAAAACTGTTTTTT	CASSLVRGKINEKLFF
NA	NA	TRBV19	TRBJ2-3	TGTGCCAGTAGTGCCCCTCCTCGGACAGATACGCAGTATTTT	CASSAPPRTDTQYF
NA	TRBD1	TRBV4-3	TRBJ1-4	TGCGCCAGCAGCCAGCGATTTGGGGGACAGGGGAATGAAAAACTGTTTTTT	CASSQRFGGQGNEKLFF
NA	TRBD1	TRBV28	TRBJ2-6	TGTGCCAGCAGTCCCCGGGACAGGGACTCTGGGGCCAACGTCCTGACTTTC	CASSPRDRDSGANVLTF
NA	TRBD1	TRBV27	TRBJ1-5	TGTGCCAGCAGTAAAACCGGACAGGACAATCAGCCCCAGCATTTT	CASSKTGQDNQPQHF
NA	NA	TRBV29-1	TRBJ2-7	TGCAGCGCGGGTAGGGGGGGCCCCTACGAGCAGTACTTC	CSAGRGGPYEQYF
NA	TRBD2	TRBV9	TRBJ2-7	TGTGCCAGCAGCGTAGCTGCGGGAGGCCCCCTGAAATCCTACGAGCAGTACTTC	CASSVAAGGPLKSYEQYF
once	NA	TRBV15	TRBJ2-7	TGTGCCACCGGGCGGGACCACGAGCAGTACTTC	CATGRDHEQYF
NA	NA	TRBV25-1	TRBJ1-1	TGTGCCAGCAGGGTACATGGGGGCGCTGGCACTGAAGCTTTCTTT	CASRVHGGAGTEAFF
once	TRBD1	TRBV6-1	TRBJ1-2	TGTGCCAGCAGCCCGGGACAGGGGGCGCATGGCTACACCTTC	CASSPGQGAHGYTF
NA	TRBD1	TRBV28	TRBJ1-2	TGTGCCAGCAGGCTGTCGGGACAGCTCAGCGGCTACACCTTC	CASRLSGQLSGYTF
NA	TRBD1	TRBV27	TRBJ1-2	TGTGCCAGCAGTTTAACAGGGGGCCTTAAAACCCTTAACTATGGCTACACCTTC	CASSLTGGLKTLNYGYTF
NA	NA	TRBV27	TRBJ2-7	TGTGCCAGCAACAAGGCGTGGGCCCCGGGAGCCGAGCAGTACTTC	CASNKAWAPGAEQYF
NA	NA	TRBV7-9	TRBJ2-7	TGTGCCAGCAGCTCCCCAAAAATAGCCTACGAGCAGTACTTC	CASSSPKIAYEQYF
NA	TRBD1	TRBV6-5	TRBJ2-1	TGTGCCAGCACAAGACAGGGGACCTACAATGAGCAGTTCTTC	CASTRQGTYNEQFF
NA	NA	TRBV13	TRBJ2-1	TGTGCCAGCAGCTTACTTTATCAGTACAATGAGCAGTTCTTC	CASSLLYQYNEQFF
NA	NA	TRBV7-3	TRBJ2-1	TGTGCCAGCAGCCCTTCCTTCAGCGGGTCCTACAATGAGCAGTTCTTC	CASSPSFSGSYNEQFF
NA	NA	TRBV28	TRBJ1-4	TGTGCCAGCAGTCACGTACAGGGCTCTAATGAAAAACTGTTTTTT	CASSHVQGSNEKLFF
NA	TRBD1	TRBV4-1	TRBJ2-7	TGCGCCAGCAGCCCGACAGGGGATGTTTACGAGCAGTACTTC	CASSPTGDVYEQYF
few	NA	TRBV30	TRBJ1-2	TGTGCCTGGAGCTCAGATGGTGGCTACACCTTC	CAWSSDGGYTF
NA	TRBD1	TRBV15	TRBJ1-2	TGTGCCACCAGCAGAGATGGTGCAGGGGGCAGGTATGGCTACACCTTC	CATSRDGAGGRYGYTF
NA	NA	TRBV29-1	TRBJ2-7	TGCAGCGTTGTTCCGACAGACAGAGCCTACGAGCAGTACTTC	CSVVPTDRAYEQYF
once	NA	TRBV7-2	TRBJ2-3	TGTGCCAGCAGCTTAGCGGTTGGGGGCCGGGCAGATACGCAGTATTTT	CASSLAVGGRADTQYF
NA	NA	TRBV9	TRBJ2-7	TGTGCCAGCAGCGGGACAACCTACGAGCAGTACTTC	CASSGTTYEQYF
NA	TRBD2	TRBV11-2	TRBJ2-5	TGTGCCAGCAGCACGGGACTAGCGGGAGGGAAGGAGACCCAGTACTTC	CASSTGLAGGKETQYF
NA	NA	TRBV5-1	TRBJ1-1	TGCGCCAGCACCCCGTCGGGAACAACGAACACTGAAGCTTTCTTT	CASTPSGTTNTEAFF
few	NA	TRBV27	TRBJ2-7	TGTGCCAGCAGCCTTTTCGGTTCCTACGAGCAGTACTTC	CASSLFGSYEQYF
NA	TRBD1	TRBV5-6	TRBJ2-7	TGTGCCAGCAGCTTTGGACAGGGCTCCTACGAGCAGTACTTC	CASSFGQGSYEQYF
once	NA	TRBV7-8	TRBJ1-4	TGTGCCAGCAGCTTAGATATCCCGGGGGCAACTAATGAAAAACTGTTTTTT	CASSLDIPGATNEKLFF
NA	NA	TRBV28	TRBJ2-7	TGTGCCAGCAACCCTTTTGGGGGGAGTGAGCAGTACTTC	CASNPFGGSEQYF
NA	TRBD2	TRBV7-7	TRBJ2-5	TGTGCCAGCAGCTTAGGTTCTAGCGGCCAAGAGACCCAGTACTTC	CASSLGSSGQETQYF
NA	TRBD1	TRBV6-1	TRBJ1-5	TGTGCCAGCAGGGAGACAGGGAAGAACCAGCCCCAGCATTTT	CASRETGKNQPQHF
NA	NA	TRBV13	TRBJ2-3	TGTGCCAGCAGCTCGGCTAGTAAGAGCACAGATACGCAGTATTTT	CASSSASKSTDTQYF
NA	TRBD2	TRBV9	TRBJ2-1	TGTGCCAGCAGCGTAGACGGGAGGGCCAATGAGCAGTTCTTC	CASSVDGRANEQFF
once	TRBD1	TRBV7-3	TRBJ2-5	TGTGCCAGCAGCCGACAGGGGCAAGAGACCCAGTACTTC	CASSRQGQETQYF
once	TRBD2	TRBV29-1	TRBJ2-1	TGCAGCGTTGTGGCTAGCGGAGACAATGAGCAGTTCTTC	CSVVASGDNEQFF
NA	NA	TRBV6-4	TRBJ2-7	TGTGCCGGACATCGTGCGGATCCCTACGAGCAGTACTTC	CAGHRADPYEQYF
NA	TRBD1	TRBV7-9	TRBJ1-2	TGTGCCAGCAGCTTCGGTCTCGGGACAGGGGGCCGAAGGGACTATGGCTACACCTTC	CASSFGLGTGGRRDYGYTF
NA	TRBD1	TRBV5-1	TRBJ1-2	TGCGCCAGCAGCACGAAGAGGACAGGGGGCGGCTACACCTTC	CASSTKRTGGGYTF
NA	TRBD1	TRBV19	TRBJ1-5	TGTGCCAGTACGGGGGGACAGGGGGCTGGGAGCAATCAGCCCCAGCATTTT	CASTGGQGAGSNQPQHF